The 22 T cell receptor beta chains in this list originate from one sample, sequenced in a study of cytomegalovirus exposure and HLA in healthy donors. PCR amplification relied on 60 Vbeta primers (plus 13 Jbeta primers). Sequenced by immunoSEQ multiplex PCR; TCRdb stores in-frame clones only, minus some. The sample has under 85,000 clones, 70% to 80% seen once. Sequencing used PBMCs. The receptors shown here come from a man between 18 and 35 years old in good health and CMV-seronegative.

J is TRBJ2-5 and V is TRBV30; 12 bases fit TRBD1. The CDR3 has 15 amino acids. Per germline, CDR1 GTSNPN and CDR2 SVGIG (reference sequence). V trimming: 1 base; J trimming: 4 bases; junction bases outside the gene matches: 4. DNA for the CDR3: TGTGCCTGGAGTGGGGACAGGGGGCGGGTAGAGACCCAGTACTTC. Translating gives CAWSGDRGRVETQYF.

This sequence joins TRBV2 and TRBJ2-1; the match to TRBD1 covers 10 bases. V lost 7 bases and J lost 3; bases outside the gene matches: 3. Germline CDR1 is SNHLY and CDR2 is FYNNEI. The CDR3 sequence is 14 residues long. This chain's CDR3 is CASIRDRGYNEQFF. In DNA, the CDR3 is TGTGCCAGCATCCGGGACAGGGGCTACAATGAGCAGTTCTTC.

This chain joins TRBV6-1 and TRBJ2-1, with D tentatively TRBD1 (6 bases). V was pared by 2 bases and J by 3 bases, with 11 bases between. The CDR3 totals 15 residues. Germline lookup yields CDR1 MNHNS and CDR2 SASEGT. The CDR3, as DNA: TGTGCCAGCAGTGAACTGGGGGCGTACTACAATGAGCAGTTCTTC. As protein: CASSELGAYYNEQFF.

This clone appeared a few times. This rearrangement joins TRBV11-2 to TRBJ2-6; 8 bases are a match to TRBD1. Trimming removed 4 bases from V and 0 bases from J; junction bases left unmatched: 8. CDR1 and CDR2 (germline): SGHAT, FQNNGV. This CDR3 comprises 18 residues. CDR3 residues: CASSSSGGIGSGANVLTF. The CDR3 region has the DNA TGTGCCAGCAGCTCGTCAGGGGGCATCGGCTCTGGGGCCAACGTCCTGACTTTC.

This clone has only a few counts. The V gene is TRBV7-9, the J gene TRBJ2-7, with TRBD1 matching over 7 bases. The germline gives CDR1 SEHNR, CDR2 FQNEAQ (reference sequence). Trimming took 1 base from V and 7 from J; bases not matched to a gene: 4. This CDR3 spans 13 amino acids. In nucleotides, the CDR3 is TGTGCCAGCAGCTTAGTTCCAGGGGGAGAGCAGTACGTC. Translated, it gives CASSLVPGGEQYV.

This CDR3 is CASSYAAGVKWEQYF. DNA of the CDR3: TGTGCCAGCAGCTATGCCGCGGGGGTGAAGTGGGAGCAGTACTTC. The chain uses TRBV27 and TRBJ2-7, with TRBD2 identical over 7 bases. V shed 6 bases and J 7 bases; nucleotides not matched to a gene: 15. Germline-derived CDR1 and CDR2 are MNHEY and SMNVEV (reference sequence). This CDR3 has 15 residues.

This sequence joins TRBV28 and TRBJ2-7; 9 bases are shared with TRBD2. The CDR3 totals 15 residues. The ends lost 4 bases at V and 6 bases at J; junction bases unmatched: 10. Germline V gene lookup returns CDR1 MDHEN and CDR2 SYDVKM. This chain's CDR3 is CASSSERGLATEQYV. DNA of the CDR3: TGTGCCAGCAGTTCCGAAAGGGGACTAGCCACCGAGCAGTACGTC.

The chain links TRBV4-1 to TRBJ2-5; D is unresolved. Gene TRBJ2-7 matches the end of the DNA better, so the J call may be wrong. The V gene's germline CDR1 is MGHRA and CDR2 YSYEKL. This CDR3 comprises 15 residues. The chain's CDR3 is CASSQDRSLTYEQYF. CDR3 bases: TGCGCCAGCAGCCAAGACAGGTCACTTACCTACGAGCAGTACTTC.

The chain is built from TRBV28 and TRBJ2-6, with unresolved D. The germline gives CDR1 MDHEN, CDR2 SYDVKM. V lost 3 bases, J lost 3 bases, and 15 bases lay in between. This CDR3 has 17 residues. CDR3: CASSFPTTGGGANVLTF. The CDR3 DNA reads as TGTGCCAGCAGTTTCCCAACCACGGGTGGTGGGGCCAACGTCCTGACTTTC.

The gene calls are TRBV27 and TRBJ1-3; D gene ambiguous. The germline gives CDR1 MNHEY, CDR2 SMNVEV (reference sequence). The CDR3 covers 14 residues. Deletions cut 0 bases from V and 1 base from J, with 4 bases between. The CDR3 nucleotides are TGTGCCAGCAGTTTATCGCAGTCTGGAAACACCATATATTTT. This sequence encodes CASSLSQSGNTIYF.

The V gene is TRBV11-2, the J gene TRBJ2-3; D ambiguous. The germline CDR1 and CDR2 sequences are SGHAT and FQNNGV. Deletions cut 3 bases from V and 0 bases from J, with 10 bases between. The CDR3 covers 15 residues. The DNA for the CDR3 is TGTGCCAGCAGCTTCATCTTTAGAAGCACAGATACGCAGTATTTT. Encoded protein: CASSFIFRSTDTQYF.

V and J are TRBV28 and TRBJ2-3; TRBD1 agrees at 8 bases. The CDR3 contains 15 residues. Unmatched junction bases numbered 8, after V lost 7 bases and J lost 2 bases. Per germline, CDR1 MDHEN and CDR2 SYDVKM. The CDR3 loop is CASNSPDRVTDTQYF. The CDR3 DNA follows: TGTGCCAGCAATAGCCCGGACAGGGTCACAGATACGCAGTATTTT.

The chain joins TRBV2 to TRBJ1-4, with D unresolved. V lost 4 bases and J lost 0, with 9 bases in between. From germline, CDR1 is SNHLY and CDR2 FYNNEI. This CDR3 is built from 15 residues. The CDR3 here is CASSADTSTNEKLFF. CDR3 sequence (DNA): TGTGCCAGCAGTGCCGACACTTCAACTAATGAAAAACTGTTTTTT.

A few counts support this clone. The V and J genes are TRBV6-6 and TRBJ2-5, with D possibly matching TRBD2 (7 bases). The germline V gene encodes CDR1 MNHNY and CDR2 SVGAGI (reference sequence). Trimming stripped 5 bases from V and 3 bases from J, with 10 bases between. The CDR3 is 13 amino acids. This CDR3 reads CASSEGGKETQYF. Written as DNA, the CDR3 is TGTGCCAGCAGTGAGGGGGGGAAAGAGACCCAGTACTTC.

The rearrangement joins TRBV4-1 to TRBJ2-7, with TRBD2 matching 7 bases. CDR3 length: 14 amino acids. V was clipped by 4 bases and J by 2 bases; unmatched bases: 5. Germline V gene data show CDR1 as MGHRA and CDR2 as YSYEKL. The DNA for the CDR3 is TGCGCCAGCAGCCCAGGACTAGTTCCCTACGAGCAGTACTTC. It is translated as CASSPGLVPYEQYF.

The rearrangement joins TRBV6-4 to TRBJ2-2, with 9 bases aligning to TRBD2. CDR1 and CDR2 (germline): MRHNA, SNTAGT. V lost 7 bases, J lost 3 bases, and 0 bases stayed unmatched. The CDR3 consists of 13 residues. CDR3 nucleotide sequence: TGTGCCAGCACTAGCGGGGACACCGGGGAGCTGTTTTTT. Translation gives CASTSGDTGELFF.

V gene TRBV11-2 combines with J gene TRBJ1-1, with D possibly TRBD1 on 6 matching bases. Per germline, CDR1 SGHAT and CDR2 FQNNGV. The CDR3 has 15 amino acids. V dropped 4 bases and J dropped 0 bases, with 12 bases sitting between them. CDR3 DNA: TGTGCCAGCAGCTCCACAGGGATTATGAACACTGAAGCTTTCTTT. Translating gives CASSSTGIMNTEAFF.

V and J are TRBV6-5 and TRBJ1-1; D is uncertain. Trimming cost V 7 bases and J 1 base, with 10 bases left between them. Germline CDR1 and CDR2: MNHEY and SVGAGI. This CDR3 region has 13 residues. The CDR3 DNA reads TGTGCCAGCACCCCTCGAGGGAACACTGAAGCTTTCTTT. Its translation is CASTPRGNTEAFF.

The chain links TRBV28 to TRBJ1-5; D uncertain. With 4 bases removed from V and 4 bases from J, the gap between germline ends came to 8 bases. The CDR3 consists of 13 residues. Germline values: CDR1 MDHEN, CDR2 SYDVKM. Written as DNA, the CDR3 is TGTGCCAGCAGTTGGGAGCAAAATCAGCCCCAGCATTTT. Protein product: CASSWEQNQPQHF.

This clone has a handful of counts. This rearrangement joins TRBV29-1 to TRBJ2-3, with 7 bases that match TRBD1. The J segment lost 1 base and the V segment lost 4 bases, leaving 8 bases of the junction unmatched. The length of the CDR3 is 15 residues. Germline lookup yields CDR1 SQVTM and CDR2 ANQGSEA. The CDR3: CSVADRVGGTDTQYF. The DNA for the CDR3 is TGCAGCGTTGCCGACAGGGTGGGGGGCACAGATACGCAGTATTTT.

This clone came up a few times. The genes are TRBV6-1 and TRBJ1-4, with 7 bases aligning to TRBD1. V gave up 4 bases and J gave up 6 bases; unmatched junction bases: 11. The CDR3 consists of 16 residues. Looked up from germline, CDR1 is MNHNS and CDR2 is SASEGT. CDR3 in amino acids: CASSGRQGTGYEKLFF. The CDR3, as DNA: TGTGCCAGCAGTGGGAGACAGGGAACGGGTTATGAAAAACTGTTTTTT.

In regard to this clone: Other DNA sequences in this specimen translate into the identical CDR3. The chain combines TRBV6-1 with TRBJ1-6; weak D call: TRBD1 (5 bases). Germline CDR1 and CDR2: MNHNS and SASEGT. This CDR3 has 15 amino acids. V was pared by 2 bases and J by 6 bases, with 11 bases between. CDR3 sequence (DNA): TGTGCCAGCAGTGAAACCCAGGGTAGTAATTCACCCCTCCACTTT. This encodes CASSETQGSNSPLHF.